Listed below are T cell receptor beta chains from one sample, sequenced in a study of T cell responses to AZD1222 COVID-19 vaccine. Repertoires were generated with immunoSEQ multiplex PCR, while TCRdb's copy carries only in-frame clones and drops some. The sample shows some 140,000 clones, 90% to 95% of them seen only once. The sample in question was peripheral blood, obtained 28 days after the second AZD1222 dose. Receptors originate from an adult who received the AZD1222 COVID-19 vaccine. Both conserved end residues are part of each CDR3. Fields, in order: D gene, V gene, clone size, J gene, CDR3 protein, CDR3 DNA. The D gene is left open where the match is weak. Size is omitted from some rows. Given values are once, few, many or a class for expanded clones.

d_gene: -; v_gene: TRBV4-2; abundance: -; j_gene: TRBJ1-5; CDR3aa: CASSRQGEHQPQHF; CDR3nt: TGTGCCAGCAGCCGCCAGGGAGAGCATCAGCCCCAGCATTTT
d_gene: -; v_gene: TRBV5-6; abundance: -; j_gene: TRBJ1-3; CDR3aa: CASSLQGTIYF; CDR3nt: TGTGCCAGCAGCTTGCAGGGAACCATATATTTT
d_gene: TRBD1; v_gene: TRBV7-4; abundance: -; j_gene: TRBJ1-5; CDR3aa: CASSSPLEQGWIRMGNQPQHF; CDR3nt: TGTGCCAGCAGCTCACCCCTCGAACAGGGGTGGATCAGGATGGGCAATCAGCCCCAGCATTTT
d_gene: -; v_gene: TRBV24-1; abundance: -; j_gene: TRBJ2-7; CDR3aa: CATSSGTEPYEQYF; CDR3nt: TGTGCCACCAGTAGCGGGACAGAACCTTACGAGCAGTACTTC
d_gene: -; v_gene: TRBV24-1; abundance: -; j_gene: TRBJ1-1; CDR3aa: CATSDGWHTEAFF; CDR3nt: TGTGCCACCAGTGATGGGTGGCACACTGAAGCTTTCTTT
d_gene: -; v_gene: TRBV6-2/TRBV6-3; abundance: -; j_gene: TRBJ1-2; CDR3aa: CASSLGGVGYTF; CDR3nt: TGTGCCAGCAGTTTAGGTGGAGTTGGCTACACCTTC
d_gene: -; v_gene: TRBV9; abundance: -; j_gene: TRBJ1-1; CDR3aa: CASSVVQAGYVEAFF; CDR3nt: TGTGCCAGCAGCGTAGTCCAGGCAGGGTATGTTGAAGCTTTCTTT
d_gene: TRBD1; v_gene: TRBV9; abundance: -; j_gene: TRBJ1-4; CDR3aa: CASSVGTGREKLFF; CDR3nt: TGTGCCAGCAGCGTAGGGACAGGTCGGGAAAAACTGTTTTTT
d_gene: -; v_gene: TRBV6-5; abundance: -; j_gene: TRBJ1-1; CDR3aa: CASSYSRALNTEAFF; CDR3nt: TGTGCCAGCAGTTACTCCCGGGCTTTGAACACTGAAGCTTTCTTT
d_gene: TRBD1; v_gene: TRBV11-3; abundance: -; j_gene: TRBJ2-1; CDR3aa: CASSLLTGESNEQFF; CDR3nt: TGTGCCAGCAGCCTCCTAACAGGGGAGAGCAATGAGCAGTTCTTC
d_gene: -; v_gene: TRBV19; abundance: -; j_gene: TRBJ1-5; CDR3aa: CASSTTNYQPQHF; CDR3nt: TGTGCCAGTAGTACGACTAATTATCAGCCCCAGCATTTT
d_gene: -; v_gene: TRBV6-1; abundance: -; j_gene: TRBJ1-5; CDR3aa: CASSEVGTVGPQHF; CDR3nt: TGTGCCAGCAGTGAAGTAGGGACTGTAGGGCCCCAGCATTTT
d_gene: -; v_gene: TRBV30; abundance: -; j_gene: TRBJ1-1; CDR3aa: CAWSVPRLRTARMNTEAFF; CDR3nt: TGTGCCTGGAGTGTACCCCGGCTACGGACCGCCAGGATGAACACTGAAGCTTTCTTT
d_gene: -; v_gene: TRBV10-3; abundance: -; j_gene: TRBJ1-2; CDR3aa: CAINVGGFGYTF; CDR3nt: TGTGCCATCAATGTAGGGGGTTTTGGCTACACCTTC
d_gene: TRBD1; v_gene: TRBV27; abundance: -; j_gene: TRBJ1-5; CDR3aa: CASSLDRGRQPQHF; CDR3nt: TGTGCCAGCAGTCTAGACAGGGGGAGACAGCCCCAGCATTTT
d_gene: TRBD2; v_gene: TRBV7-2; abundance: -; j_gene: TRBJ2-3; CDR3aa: CASSFLGRGGQNTQYF; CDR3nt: TGTGCCAGCAGCTTTCTGGGCCGGGGGGGCCAAAATACGCAGTATTTT
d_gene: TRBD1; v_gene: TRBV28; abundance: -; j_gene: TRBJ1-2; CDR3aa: CASSSYRGSYGYTF; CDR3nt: TGTGCCAGCAGTTCCTACAGGGGGTCCTATGGCTACACCTTC
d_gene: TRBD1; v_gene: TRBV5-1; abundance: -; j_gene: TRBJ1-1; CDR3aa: CASSLGGQPEAFF; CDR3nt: TGCGCCAGCAGCTTGGGGGGACAGCCTGAAGCTTTCTTT
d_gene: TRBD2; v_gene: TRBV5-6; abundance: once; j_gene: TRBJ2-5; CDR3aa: CASQWSGGAGETQYF; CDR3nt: TGTGCCAGCCAATGGTCCGGGGGGGCTGGAGAGACCCAGTACTTC
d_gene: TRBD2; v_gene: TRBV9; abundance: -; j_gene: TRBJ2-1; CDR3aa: CASSVAGGLYNEQFF; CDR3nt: TGTGCCAGCAGCGTAGCGGGGGGGCTGTACAATGAGCAGTTCTTC
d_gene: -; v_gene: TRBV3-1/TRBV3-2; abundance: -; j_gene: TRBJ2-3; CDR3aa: CASSQVSRTDTQYF; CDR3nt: TGTGCCAGCAGCCAAGTGTCGCGCACAGATACGCAGTATTTT
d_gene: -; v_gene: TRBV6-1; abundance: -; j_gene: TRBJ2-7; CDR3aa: CASSEVGRAGAYEQYF; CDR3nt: TGTGCCAGCAGTGAGGTTGGCAGGGCAGGCGCCTACGAGCAGTACTTC
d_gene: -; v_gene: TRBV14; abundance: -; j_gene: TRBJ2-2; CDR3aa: CASSQLATGELFF; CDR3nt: TGTGCCAGCAGCCAATTAGCTACCGGGGAGCTGTTTTTT
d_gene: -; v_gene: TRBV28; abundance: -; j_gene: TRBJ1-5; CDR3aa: CASSLTITRTPNQPQHF; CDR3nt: TGTGCCAGCAGTCTGACGATAACCCGAACTCCCAATCAGCCCCAGCATTTT
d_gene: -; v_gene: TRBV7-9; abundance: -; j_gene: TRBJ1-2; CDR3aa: CASSIQDVNYGYTF; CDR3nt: TGTGCCAGCAGCATCCAGGACGTTAACTATGGCTACACCTTC
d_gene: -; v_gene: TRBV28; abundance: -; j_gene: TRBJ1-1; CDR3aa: CASSSTGGGRTEAFF; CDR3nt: TGTGCCAGCAGTTCCACTGGAGGGGGGAGGACTGAAGCTTTCTTT
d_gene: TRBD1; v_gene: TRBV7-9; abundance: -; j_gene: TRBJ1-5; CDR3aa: CASTRDSHQPQHF; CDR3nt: TGTGCCAGCACCCGGGACAGCCATCAGCCCCAGCATTTT
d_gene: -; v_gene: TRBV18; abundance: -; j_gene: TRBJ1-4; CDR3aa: CASSPGNRVNEKLFF; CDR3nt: TGTGCCAGCTCACCAGGCAACAGGGTGAATGAAAAACTGTTTTTT
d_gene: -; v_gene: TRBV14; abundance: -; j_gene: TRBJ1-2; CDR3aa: CASSQVGSQLTYTF; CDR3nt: TGTGCCAGCAGCCAAGTCGGTAGTCAGCTAACCTACACCTTC
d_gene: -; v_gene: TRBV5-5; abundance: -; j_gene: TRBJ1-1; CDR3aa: CASSPLLNTEAFF; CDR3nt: TGTGCCAGCAGCCCACTGCTGAACACTGAAGCTTTCTTT
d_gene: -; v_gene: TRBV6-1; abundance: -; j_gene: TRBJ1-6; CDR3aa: CASSVSPGIYNSPLHF; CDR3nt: TGTGCCAGCAGTGTGAGCCCGGGGATCTATAATTCACCCCTCCACTTT
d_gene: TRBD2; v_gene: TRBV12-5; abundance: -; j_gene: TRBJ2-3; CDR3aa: CARTSGGEADTQYF; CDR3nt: TGTGCTAGAACTAGCGGGGGAGAGGCAGATACGCAGTATTTT
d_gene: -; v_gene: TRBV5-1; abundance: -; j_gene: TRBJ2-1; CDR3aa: CASSLFMTGGSYNEQFF; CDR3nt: TGCGCCAGCAGCCTCTTTATGACAGGCGGTTCCTACAATGAGCAGTTCTTC
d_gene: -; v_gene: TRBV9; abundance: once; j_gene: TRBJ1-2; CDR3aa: CASSVVGAGVGGYTF; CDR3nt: TGTGCCAGCAGCGTAGTCGGGGCGGGGGTAGGTGGCTACACCTTC
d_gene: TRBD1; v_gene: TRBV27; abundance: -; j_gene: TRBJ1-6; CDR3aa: CASSLSGTGTPLHF; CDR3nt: TGTGCCAGCAGTTTATCTGGGACAGGCACACCCCTCCACTTT
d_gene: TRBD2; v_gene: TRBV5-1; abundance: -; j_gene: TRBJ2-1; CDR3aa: CASSSSGGDYNEQFF; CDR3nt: TGCGCCAGCAGCTCAAGTGGGGGGGATTACAATGAGCAGTTCTTC
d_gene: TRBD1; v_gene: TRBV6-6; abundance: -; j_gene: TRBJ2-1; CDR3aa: CASSYVTGGLNEQFF; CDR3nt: TGTGCCAGCAGTTACGTAACAGGGGGCCTGAATGAGCAGTTCTTC
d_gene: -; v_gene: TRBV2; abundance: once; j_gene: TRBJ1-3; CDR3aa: CASSRDRASGNTIYF; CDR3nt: TGTGCCAGCAGCCGGGACCGCGCCTCTGGAAACACCATATATTTT
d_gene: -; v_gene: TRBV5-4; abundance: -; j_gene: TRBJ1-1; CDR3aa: CASSGRVDTEAFF; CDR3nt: TGTGCCAGCAGCGGCAGGGTAGACACTGAAGCTTTCTTT
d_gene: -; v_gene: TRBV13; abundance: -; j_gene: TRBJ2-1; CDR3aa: CASSPGHRYNEQFF; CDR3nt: TGTGCCAGCAGCCCCGGGCATCGTTACAATGAGCAGTTCTTC
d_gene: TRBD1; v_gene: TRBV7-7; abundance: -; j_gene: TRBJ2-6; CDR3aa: CASSRDSTGANVLTF; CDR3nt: TGTGCTAGCAGCCGGGACAGCACTGGGGCCAACGTCCTGACTTTC
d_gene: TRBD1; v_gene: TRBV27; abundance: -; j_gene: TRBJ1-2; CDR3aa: CATRDSNYGYTF; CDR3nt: TGTGCCACTCGGGACAGTAACTATGGCTACACCTTC
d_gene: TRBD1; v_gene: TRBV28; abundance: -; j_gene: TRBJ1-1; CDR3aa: CASTHQGGAVGAFF; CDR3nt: TGTGCCAGCACCCATCAGGGGGGCGCGGTGGGAGCTTTCTTT
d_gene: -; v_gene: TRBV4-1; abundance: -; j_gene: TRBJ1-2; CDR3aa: CASSRQEGDYGYTF; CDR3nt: TGCGCCAGCAGCCGGCAAGAGGGCGACTATGGCTACACCTTC
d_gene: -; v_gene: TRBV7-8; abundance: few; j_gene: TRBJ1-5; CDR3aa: CASSLAGAYSNQPQHF; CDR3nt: TGTGCCAGCAGCTTAGCGGGTGCCTATAGCAATCAGCCCCAGCATTTT
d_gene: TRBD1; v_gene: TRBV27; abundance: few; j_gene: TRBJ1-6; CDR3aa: CASSLMGTGLSPLHF; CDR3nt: TGTGCCAGCAGTTTAATGGGGACAGGGCTTTCACCCCTCCACTTT
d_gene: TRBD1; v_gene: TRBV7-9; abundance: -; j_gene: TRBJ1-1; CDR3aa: CASSFGQGDTEAFF; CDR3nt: TGTGCCAGCAGCTTTGGTCAGGGGGACACTGAAGCTTTCTTT
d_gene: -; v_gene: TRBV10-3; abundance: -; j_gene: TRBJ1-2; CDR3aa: CAISEWGIYGYTF; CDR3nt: TGTGCCATCAGTGAGTGGGGGATCTATGGCTACACCTTC
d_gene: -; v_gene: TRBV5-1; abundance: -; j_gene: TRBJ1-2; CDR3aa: CASRSMVENYGYTF; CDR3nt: TGCGCCAGCAGAAGTATGGTCGAAAACTATGGCTACACCTTC
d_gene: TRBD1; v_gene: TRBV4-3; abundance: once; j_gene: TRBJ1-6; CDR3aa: CASSHATGRMIPRRSSPLHF; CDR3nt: TGCGCCAGCAGCCACGCGACAGGGCGGATGATACCCCGCAGGAGTTCACCCCTCCACTTT
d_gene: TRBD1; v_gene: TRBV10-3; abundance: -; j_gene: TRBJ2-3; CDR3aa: CATRDSPRSTDTQYF; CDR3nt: TGTGCCACAAGGGACAGCCCCCGATCCACAGATACGCAGTATTTT
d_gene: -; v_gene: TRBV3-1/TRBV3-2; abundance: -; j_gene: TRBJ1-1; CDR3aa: CASSQGQKWMNTEAFF; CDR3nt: TGTGCCAGCAGCCAAGGACAGAAATGGATGAACACTGAAGCTTTCTTT
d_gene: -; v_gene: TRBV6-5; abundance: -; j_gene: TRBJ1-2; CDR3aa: CATRDGARYGYTF; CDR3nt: TGTGCCACCCGGGACGGAGCTAGGTATGGCTACACCTTC
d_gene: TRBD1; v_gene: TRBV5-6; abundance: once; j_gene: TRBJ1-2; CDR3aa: CASSLFRTGSYGYTF; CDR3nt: TGTGCCAGCAGCTTATTCCGGACAGGGAGCTATGGCTACACCTTC